The source of this T cell receptor (beta chain) is a study of T cell repertoires in aging, cancer and after chemotherapy. Study-level information: Donors were grouped into six age bands spanning 30 or younger through 70 or older.

Rearranged V-D-J TRB sequences were amplified with a mixed TRB-A/B primer pool. TCRdb analysed the multiplex PCR reads with MiXCR anew, one entry per CDR3 protein. The table lists about 6,200 distinct CDR3 sequences, 25% to 30% of them singletons. This CDR3 comprises 15 residues. Germline V gene lookup returns CDR1 KGHSH and CDR2 LQKENI. The germline V and J ends were trimmed by 3 bases and 0 bases, with 9 bases remaining between them. TCR beta rearrangements were amplified from peripheral blood genomic DNA. This clonotype is medium-sized (0.01 to 0.1%) within its sample. The sequencing sample was made of blood. The sequence derives from a human donor in good health. This chain links TRBV18 with TRBJ1-3; the D is unclear. CDR3: CASSPTSVSGNTIYF. CDR3 sequence (DNA): TGTGCCAGCTCACCTACGTCGGTCTCTGGAAACACCATATATTTT.